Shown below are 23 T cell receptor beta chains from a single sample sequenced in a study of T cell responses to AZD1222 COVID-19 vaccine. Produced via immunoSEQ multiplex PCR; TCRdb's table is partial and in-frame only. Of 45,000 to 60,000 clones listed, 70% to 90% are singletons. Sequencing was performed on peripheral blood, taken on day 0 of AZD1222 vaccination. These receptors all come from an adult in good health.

The CDR3 nucleotides read TGTGCCAGCAGCTCAGATGTCGAAAAACTGTTTTTT. Translation: CASSSDVEKLFF. This chain uses TRBV7-2 with TRBJ1-4; D not resolved. Trimming removed 4 bases at V and 8 bases at J, with 8 bases between. Germline CDR1 is SGHTA and CDR2 is FQGNSA. There are 12 residues in the CDR3.

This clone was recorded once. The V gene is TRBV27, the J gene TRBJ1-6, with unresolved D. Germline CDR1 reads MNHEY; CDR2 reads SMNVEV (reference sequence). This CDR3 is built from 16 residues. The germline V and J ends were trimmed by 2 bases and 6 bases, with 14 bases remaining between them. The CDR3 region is CASSLERQPLNSPLHF. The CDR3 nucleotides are TGTGCCAGCAGTTTAGAACGACAACCACTTAATTCACCCCTCCACTTT.

The CDR3 loop is CASSQPGTGSDTQYF. The CDR3, as DNA: TGTGCCAGCAGTCAACCCGGGACAGGATCCGATACGCAGTATTTT. The chain carries TRBV28 and TRBJ2-3; TRBD1 matches at 8 bases. The J segment lost 6 bases and the V segment lost 5 bases, leaving 10 bases of the junction unmatched. CDR1 and CDR2 from the germline V gene are MDHEN and SYDVKM. The CDR3 runs to 15 residues.

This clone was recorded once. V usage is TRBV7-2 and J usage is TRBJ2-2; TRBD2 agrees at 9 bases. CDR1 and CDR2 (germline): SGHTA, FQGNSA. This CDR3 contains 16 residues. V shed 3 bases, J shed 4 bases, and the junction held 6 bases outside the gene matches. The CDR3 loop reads CASSLLGLAVTGELFF. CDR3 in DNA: TGTGCCAGCAGCTTGCTGGGACTAGCTGTCACCGGGGAGCTGTTTTTT.

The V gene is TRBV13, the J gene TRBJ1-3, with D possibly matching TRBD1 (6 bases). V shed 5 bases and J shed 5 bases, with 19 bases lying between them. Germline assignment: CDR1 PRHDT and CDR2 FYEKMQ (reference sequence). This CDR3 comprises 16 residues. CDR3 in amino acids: CASSPVSGVRRNTIYF. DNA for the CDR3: TGTGCCAGCAGCCCCGTGTCAGGGGTGAGGAGAAACACCATATATTTT.

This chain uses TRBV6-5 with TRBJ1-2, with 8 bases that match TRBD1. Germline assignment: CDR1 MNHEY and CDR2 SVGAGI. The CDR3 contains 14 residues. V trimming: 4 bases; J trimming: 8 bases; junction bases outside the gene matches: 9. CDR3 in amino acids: CASSSTTGVRGYTF. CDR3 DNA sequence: TGTGCCAGCAGTTCCACGACAGGGGTTCGGGGCTACACCTTC.

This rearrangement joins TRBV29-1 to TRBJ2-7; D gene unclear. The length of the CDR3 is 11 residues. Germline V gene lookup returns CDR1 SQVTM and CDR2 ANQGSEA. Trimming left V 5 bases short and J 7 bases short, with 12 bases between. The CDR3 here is CSVSYVQEQYF. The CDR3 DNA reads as TGCAGCGTTTCTTACGTTCAGGAGCAGTACTTC.

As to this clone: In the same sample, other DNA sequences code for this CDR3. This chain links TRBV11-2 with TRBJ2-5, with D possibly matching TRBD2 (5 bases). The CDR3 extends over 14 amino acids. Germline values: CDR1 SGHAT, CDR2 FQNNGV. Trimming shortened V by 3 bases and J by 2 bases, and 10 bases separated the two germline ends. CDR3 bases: TGTGCCAGCAGCTTGGACTGGTCGCAAGAGACCCAGTACTTC. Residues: CASSLDWSQETQYF.

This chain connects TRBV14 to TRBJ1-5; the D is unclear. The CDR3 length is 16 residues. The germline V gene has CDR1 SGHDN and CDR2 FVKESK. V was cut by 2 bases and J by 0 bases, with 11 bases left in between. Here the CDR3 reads CASSQCRAFSNQPQHF. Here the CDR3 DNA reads TGTGCCAGCAGCCAATGTCGAGCTTTTAGCAATCAGCCCCAGCATTTT.

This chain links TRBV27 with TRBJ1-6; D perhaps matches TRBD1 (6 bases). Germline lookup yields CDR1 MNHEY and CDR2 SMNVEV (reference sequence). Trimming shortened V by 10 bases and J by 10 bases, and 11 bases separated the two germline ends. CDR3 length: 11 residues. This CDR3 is CANTGNSPLHF. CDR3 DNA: TGTGCCAACACAGGGAACTCACCCCTCCACTTT.

CDR3 nucleotide sequence: TGTGCCAGCCAAGGAACAAACGGGAACACTGAAGCTTTCTTT. Translation: CASQGTNGNTEAFF. The chain links TRBV28 to TRBJ1-1; D gene ambiguous. There are 14 residues in the CDR3. CDR1 MDHEN and CDR2 SYDVKM come from the germline V gene. The V gene lost 8 bases and the J gene lost 1 base, with 14 bases spanning the gap.

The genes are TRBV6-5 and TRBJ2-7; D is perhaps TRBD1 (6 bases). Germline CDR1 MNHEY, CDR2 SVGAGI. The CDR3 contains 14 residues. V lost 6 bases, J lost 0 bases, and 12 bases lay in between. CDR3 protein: CASSQDRPSYEQYF. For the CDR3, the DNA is TGTGCCAGCAGCCAAGACAGGCCCTCCTACGAGCAGTACTTC.

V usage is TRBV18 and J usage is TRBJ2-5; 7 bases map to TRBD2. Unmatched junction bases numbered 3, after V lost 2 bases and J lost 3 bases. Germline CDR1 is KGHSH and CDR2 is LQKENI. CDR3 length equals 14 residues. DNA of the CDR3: TGTGCCAGCTCACCATCGCTAGCGGAAGAGACCCAGTACTTC. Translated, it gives CASSPSLAEETQYF.

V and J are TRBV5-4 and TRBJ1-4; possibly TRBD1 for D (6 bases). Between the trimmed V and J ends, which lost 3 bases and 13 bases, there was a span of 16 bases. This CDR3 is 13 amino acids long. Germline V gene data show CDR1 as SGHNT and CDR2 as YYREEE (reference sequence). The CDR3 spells CASSSGQTETLFF. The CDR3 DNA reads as TGTGCCAGCAGCTCCGGACAGACCGAGACACTGTTTTTT.

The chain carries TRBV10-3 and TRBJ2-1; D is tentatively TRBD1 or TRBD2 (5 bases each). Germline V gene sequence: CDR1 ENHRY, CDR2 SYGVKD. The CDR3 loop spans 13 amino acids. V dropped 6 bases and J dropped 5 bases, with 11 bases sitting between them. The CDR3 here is CAISRDENNEQFF. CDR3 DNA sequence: TGTGCCATCAGCCGGGACGAAAACAATGAGCAGTTCTTC.

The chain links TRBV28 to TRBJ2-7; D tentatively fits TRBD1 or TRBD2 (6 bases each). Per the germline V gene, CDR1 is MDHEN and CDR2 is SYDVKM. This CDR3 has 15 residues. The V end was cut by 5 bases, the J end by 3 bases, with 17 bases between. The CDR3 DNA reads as TGTGCCAGCAGTGAAGGGGGGACACATTACTACGAGCAGTACTTC. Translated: CASSEGGTHYYEQYF.

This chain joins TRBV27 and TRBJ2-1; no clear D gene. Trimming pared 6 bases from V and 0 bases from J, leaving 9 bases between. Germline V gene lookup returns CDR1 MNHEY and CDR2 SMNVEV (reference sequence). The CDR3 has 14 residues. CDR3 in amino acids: CASSLQSSYNEQFF. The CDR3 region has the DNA TGTGCCAGCAGCCTACAAAGCTCCTACAATGAGCAGTTCTTC.

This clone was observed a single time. This CDR3 is CASPGQTTDTQYF. CDR3 sequence (DNA): TGTGCCAGCCCGGGACAAACCACAGATACGCAGTATTTT. The chain is built from TRBV2 and TRBJ2-3, with D possibly matching TRBD1 (6 bases). Germline CDR1 reads SNHLY; CDR2 reads FYNNEI. The CDR3 has 13 amino acids. Trimming removed 8 bases from V and 2 bases from J, with 11 bases in between.

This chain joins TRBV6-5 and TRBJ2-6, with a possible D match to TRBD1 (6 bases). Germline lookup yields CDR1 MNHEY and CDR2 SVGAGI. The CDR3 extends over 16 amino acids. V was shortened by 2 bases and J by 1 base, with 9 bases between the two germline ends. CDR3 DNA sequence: TGTGCCAGCAGTTACGCCCAGGGGTCTGGGGCCAACGTCCTGACTTTC. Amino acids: CASSYAQGSGANVLTF.

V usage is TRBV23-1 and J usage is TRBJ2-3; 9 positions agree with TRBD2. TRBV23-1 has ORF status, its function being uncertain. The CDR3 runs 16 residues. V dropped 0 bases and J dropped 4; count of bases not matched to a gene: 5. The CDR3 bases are TGCGCCAGCAGTCAATCGGCGGGAGGGCCGGCAGATACGCAGTATTTT. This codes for CASSQSAGGPADTQYF.

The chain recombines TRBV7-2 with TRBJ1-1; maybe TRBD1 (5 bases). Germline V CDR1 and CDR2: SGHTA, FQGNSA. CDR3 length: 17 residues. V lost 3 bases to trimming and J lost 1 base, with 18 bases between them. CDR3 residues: CASSFPRGPPWNTEAFF. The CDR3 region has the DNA TGTGCCAGCAGCTTTCCGCGGGGCCCACCTTGGAACACTGAAGCTTTCTTT.

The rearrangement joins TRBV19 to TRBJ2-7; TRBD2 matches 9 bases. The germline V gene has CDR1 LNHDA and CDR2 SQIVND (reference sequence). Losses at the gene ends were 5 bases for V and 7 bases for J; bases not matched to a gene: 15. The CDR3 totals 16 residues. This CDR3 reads CASSQMVAGGPLEQYF. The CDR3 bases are TGTGCCAGTAGTCAGATGGTGGCGGGAGGGCCGTTGGAGCAGTACTTC.

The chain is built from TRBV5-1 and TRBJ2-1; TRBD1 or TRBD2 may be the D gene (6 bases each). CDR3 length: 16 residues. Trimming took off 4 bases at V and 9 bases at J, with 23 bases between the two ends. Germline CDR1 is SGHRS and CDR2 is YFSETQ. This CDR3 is CASSRGTTGPEVEQFF. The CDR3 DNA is TGCGCCAGCAGCCGCGGGACCACAGGGCCAGAGGTTGAGCAGTTCTTC.